This TCR beta chain came from a study of CD8 T cells in Susac syndrome (dated by TCRdb to about 2019). With respect to the entire study: The study used repertoire sequencing to test whether antigen drove CD8+ T cell activation and differentiation in Susac syndrome. Beyond this particular receptor, the publication reports: The number of individuals in the TCR sequencing and HLA analysis was recognized as being relatively small.

Peripheral blood CD8+ and CD4+ T cells from healthy donors, Susac syndrome patients and multiple sclerosis patients were profiled by high-throughput TCR beta sequencing. The healthy donors served as controls matched for age and sex. Bulk CD8+ and CD4+ T cells were purified by magnetic negative isolation, whereas CD8+ TEMRA cells were enriched by FACS. Blood was drawn into EDTA tubes, processed within 24 hours, and PBMCs were isolated by density gradient centrifugation. PBMCs intended for TCR sequencing were frozen in liquid nitrogen and were later thawed in a 37 degrees C water bath. The sorted or isolated CD4+, CD8+ and CD8+ TEMRA cells reached a purity of at least 90%. RNA was extracted using the RNeasy kit, and roughly 0.5 to 1 ug of the RNA was reverse transcribed with random hexamers. The immunoSEQ multiplex PCR assay, covering 54 Vbeta and 13 Jbeta segments, was used to amplify TCR beta CDR3 regions. PCR amplification bias was corrected by using a synthetic template baseline for primer optimization and computational correction. Per the authors' processing: Only productive sequences were kept, with reads annotated to V, D and J genes according to IMGT and analyzed in immunoSEQ Analyzer. To calculate clonality, Shannon entropy was normalized by log2 of the number of productive unique sequences and then subtracted from one. For each patient and control, public and private clones were evaluated among the 100 most prevalent clones. Clones were defined as Susac-specific when absent from the healthy and MS cohorts, from over a thousand published viral clones and from other ImmuneACCESS disease sequences. TCRdb took the public reads, trimmed them with fastp at Q25, ran MiXCR for clone calling and kept in-frame beta chains. Every entry covers one CDR3 protein and lists the most common genes and DNA from its rows. The V and J calls shown here were made by TCRdb, not taken from the authors' results. This sample holds 150,000 to 200,000 distinct CDR3 sequences; about 95% were observed only once. In total, the top ten clones hold 0.13% to 0.15% of the sample.

From the cysteine up to the phenylalanine, the CDR3 has a length of 14 residues. The retained sequence is limited to the CDR3, 42 bases, with the frame set at the first base. CDR1 and CDR2 (SGHTA, FQGNSA) derive from the germline V gene. Trimming costs V 6 bases and J 5 bases, and their ends lie 17 bases apart. Concerning this clonotype itself: What this receptor recognizes is not known. No much larger clone is present one base from it, and per-base qualities are unavailable.

Recombination linked TRBV7-2 to TRBJ2-7; D gene: possibly TRBD1, on 5 matching bases. The sequencing input was CD4+ T cells from PBMCs. The source is a human donor in good health. In nucleotide form, the sequence is TGTGCCAGCAGTCCCTCCCCCAGGGCGCACGAGCAGTACTTC. This sequence encodes CASSPSPRAHEQYF.